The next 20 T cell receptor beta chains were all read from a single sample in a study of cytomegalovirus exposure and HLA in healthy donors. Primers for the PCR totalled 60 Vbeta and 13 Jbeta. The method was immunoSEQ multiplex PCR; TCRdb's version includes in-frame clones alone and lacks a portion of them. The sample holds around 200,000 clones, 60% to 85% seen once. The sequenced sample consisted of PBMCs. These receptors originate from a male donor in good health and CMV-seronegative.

The chain's CDR3 is CASSSFLGIAGITF. The CDR3 region has the DNA TGTGCCAGCAGCTCCTTCTTGGGAATAGCAGGGATAACCTTC. This chain joins TRBV7-9 and TRBJ1-2, with D possibly being TRBD1 (5 bases). Germline loops: CDR1 SEHNR, CDR2 FQNEAQ (reference sequence). The CDR3 runs 14 residues. V was trimmed by 4 bases and J by 14 bases, leaving 23 bases between them. Full variable domain (outside the CDR3, taken from reference TRBV7-9 and TRBJ1-2): DTGVSQNPRHKITKRGQNVTFRCDPISEHNRLYWYRQTLGQGPEFLTYFQNEAQLEKSRLLSDRFSAERPKGSFSTLEIQRTEQGDSAMYLCASSSFLGIAGITFGSGTRLTVV.

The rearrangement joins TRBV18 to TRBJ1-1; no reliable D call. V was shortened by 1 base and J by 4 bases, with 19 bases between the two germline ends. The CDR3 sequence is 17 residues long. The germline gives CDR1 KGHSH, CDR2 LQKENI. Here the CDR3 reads CASSPRALADGSTEAFF. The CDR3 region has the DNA TGTGCCAGCTCACCACGGGCCCTAGCGGACGGCAGCACTGAAGCTTTCTTT. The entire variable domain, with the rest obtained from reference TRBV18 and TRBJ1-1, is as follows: NAGVMQNPRHLVRRRGQEARLRCSPMKGHSHVYWYRQLPEEGLKFMVYLQKENIIDESGMPKERFSAEFPKEGPSILRIQQVVRGDSAAYFCASSPRALADGSTEAFFGQGTRLTVV.

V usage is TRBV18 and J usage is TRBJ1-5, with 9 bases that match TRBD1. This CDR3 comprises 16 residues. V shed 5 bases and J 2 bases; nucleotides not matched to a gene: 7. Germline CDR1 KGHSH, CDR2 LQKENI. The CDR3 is CASSTDRGLGNQPQHF. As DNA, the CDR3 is TGTGCCAGCTCAACGGACAGGGGATTGGGCAATCAGCCCCAGCATTTT.

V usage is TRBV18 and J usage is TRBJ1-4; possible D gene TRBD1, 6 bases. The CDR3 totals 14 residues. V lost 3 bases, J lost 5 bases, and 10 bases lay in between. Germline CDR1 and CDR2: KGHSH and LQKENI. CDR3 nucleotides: TGTGCCAGCTCACCGGACAGAGGGAATGAAAAACTGTTTTTT. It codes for CASSPDRGNEKLFF.

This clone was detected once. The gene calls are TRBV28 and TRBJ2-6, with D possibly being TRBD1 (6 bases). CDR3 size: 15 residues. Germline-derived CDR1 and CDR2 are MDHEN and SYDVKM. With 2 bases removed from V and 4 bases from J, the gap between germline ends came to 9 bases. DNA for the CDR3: TGTGCCAGCAGTTTAAGTCAGGGGGGGGCCAACGTCCTGACTTTC. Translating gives CASSLSQGGANVLTF.

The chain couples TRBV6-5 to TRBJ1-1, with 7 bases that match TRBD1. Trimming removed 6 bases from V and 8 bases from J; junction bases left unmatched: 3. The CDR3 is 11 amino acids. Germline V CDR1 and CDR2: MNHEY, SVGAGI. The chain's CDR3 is CASRRQGEAFF. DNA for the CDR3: TGTGCCAGCAGAAGACAGGGCGAAGCTTTCTTT.

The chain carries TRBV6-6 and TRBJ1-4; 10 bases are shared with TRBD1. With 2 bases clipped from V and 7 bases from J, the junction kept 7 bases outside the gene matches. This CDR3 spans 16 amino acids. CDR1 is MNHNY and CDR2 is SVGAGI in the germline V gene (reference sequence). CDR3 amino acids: CASSYADRGRGEKLFF. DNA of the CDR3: TGTGCCAGCAGTTACGCCGACAGGGGGCGAGGTGAAAAACTGTTTTTT.

The CDR3 DNA reads as TGTGCCACCAGCAGAGACAGGGCATCTGGAGATACGCAGTATTTT. This translates into CATSRDRASGDTQYF. The V call is TRBV15, the J call TRBJ2-3; TRBD1 is a possible D gene (5 bases). CDR3 length: 15 residues. Germline values: CDR1 LNHNV, CDR2 YYDKDF (reference sequence). Between the trimmed V and J ends, which lost 0 bases and 5 bases, there was a span of 12 bases.

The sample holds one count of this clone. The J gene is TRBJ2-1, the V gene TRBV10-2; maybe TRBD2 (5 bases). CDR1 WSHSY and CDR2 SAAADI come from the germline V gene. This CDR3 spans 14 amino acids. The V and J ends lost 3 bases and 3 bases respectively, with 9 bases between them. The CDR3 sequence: CASSEMGSYNEQFF. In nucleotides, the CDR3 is TGCGCCAGCAGTGAAATGGGGAGCTACAATGAGCAGTTCTTC.

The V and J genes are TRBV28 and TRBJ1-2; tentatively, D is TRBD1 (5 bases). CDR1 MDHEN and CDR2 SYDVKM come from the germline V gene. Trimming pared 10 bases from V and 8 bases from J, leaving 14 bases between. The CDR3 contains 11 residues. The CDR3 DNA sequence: TGTGCCACCGGGGGTACGAGGGGCTACACCTTC. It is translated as CATGGTRGYTF.

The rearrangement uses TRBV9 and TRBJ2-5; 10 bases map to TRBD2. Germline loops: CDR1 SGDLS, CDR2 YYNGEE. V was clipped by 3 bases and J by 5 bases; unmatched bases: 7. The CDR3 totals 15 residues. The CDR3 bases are TGTGCCAGCAGCGAATCTAGCGGGAGTAGGGAGACCCAGTACTTC. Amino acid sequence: CASSESSGSRETQYF. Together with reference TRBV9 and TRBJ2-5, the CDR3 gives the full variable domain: DSGVTQTPKHLITATGQRVTLRCSPRSGDLSVYWYQQSLDQGLQFLIQYYNGEERAKGNILERFSAQQFPDLHSELNLSSLELGDSALYFCASSESSGSRETQYFGPGTRLLVL.

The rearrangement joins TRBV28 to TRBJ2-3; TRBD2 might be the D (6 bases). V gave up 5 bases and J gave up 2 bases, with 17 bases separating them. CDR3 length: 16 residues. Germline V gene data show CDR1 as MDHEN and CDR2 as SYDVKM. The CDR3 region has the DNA TGTGCCAGCAGTCGCCCACAAGCGGGTTTCACAGATACGCAGTATTTT. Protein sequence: CASSRPQAGFTDTQYF.

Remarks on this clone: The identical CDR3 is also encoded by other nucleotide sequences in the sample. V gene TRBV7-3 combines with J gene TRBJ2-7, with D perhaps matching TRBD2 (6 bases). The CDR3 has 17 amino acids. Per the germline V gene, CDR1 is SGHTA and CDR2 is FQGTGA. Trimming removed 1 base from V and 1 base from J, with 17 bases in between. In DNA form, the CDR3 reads TGTGCCAGCAGCTTAAGGGCAGCTAGGGAGGCGTCCTACGAGCAGTACTTC. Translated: CASSLRAAREASYEQYF.

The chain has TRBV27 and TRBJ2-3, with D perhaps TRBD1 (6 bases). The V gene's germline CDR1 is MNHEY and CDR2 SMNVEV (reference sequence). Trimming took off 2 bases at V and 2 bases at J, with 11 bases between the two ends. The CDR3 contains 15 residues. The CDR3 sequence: CASSLRGYPTDTQYF. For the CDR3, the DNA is TGTGCCAGCAGTTTAAGGGGGTACCCCACAGATACGCAGTATTTT.

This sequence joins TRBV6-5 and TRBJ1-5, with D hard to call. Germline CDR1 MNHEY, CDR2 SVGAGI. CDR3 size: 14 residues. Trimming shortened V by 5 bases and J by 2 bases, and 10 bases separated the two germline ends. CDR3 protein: CASSDTIGNQPQHF. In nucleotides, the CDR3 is TGTGCCAGCAGTGATACTATCGGCAATCAGCCCCAGCATTTT.

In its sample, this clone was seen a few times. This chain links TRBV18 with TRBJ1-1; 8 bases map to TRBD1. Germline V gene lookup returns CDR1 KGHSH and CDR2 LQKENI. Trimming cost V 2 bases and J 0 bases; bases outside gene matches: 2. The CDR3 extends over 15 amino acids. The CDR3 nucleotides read TGTGCCAGCTCACCAAAGACAGGGGTGAACACTGAAGCTTTCTTT. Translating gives CASSPKTGVNTEAFF.

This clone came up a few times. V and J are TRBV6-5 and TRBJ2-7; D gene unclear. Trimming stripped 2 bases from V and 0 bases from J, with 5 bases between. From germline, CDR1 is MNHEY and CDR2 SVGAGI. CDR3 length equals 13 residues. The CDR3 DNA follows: TGTGCCAGCAGTTACGACACCTCCTACGAGCAGTACTTC. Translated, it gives CASSYDTSYEQYF.

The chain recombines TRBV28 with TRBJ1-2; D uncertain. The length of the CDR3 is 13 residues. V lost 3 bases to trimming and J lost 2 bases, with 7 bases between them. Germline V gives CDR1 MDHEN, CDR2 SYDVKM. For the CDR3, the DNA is TGTGCCAGCAGTTTCGACGGGAACTATGGCTACACCTTC. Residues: CASSFDGNYGYTF.

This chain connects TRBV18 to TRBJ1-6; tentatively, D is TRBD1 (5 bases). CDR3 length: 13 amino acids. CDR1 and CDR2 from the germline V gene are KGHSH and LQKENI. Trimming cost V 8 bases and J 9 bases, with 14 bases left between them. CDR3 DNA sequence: TGTGCCAGCCGAGAGGCAGGGATTTCACCCCTCCACTTT. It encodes CASREAGISPLHF.

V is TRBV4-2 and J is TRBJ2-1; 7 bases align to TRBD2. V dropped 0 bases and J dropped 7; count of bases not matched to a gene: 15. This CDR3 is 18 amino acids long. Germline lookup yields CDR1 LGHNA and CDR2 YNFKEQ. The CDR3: CASSQDNPLAATMNEQFF. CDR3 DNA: TGTGCCAGCAGCCAAGATAACCCCCTAGCGGCGACGATGAATGAGCAGTTCTTC.